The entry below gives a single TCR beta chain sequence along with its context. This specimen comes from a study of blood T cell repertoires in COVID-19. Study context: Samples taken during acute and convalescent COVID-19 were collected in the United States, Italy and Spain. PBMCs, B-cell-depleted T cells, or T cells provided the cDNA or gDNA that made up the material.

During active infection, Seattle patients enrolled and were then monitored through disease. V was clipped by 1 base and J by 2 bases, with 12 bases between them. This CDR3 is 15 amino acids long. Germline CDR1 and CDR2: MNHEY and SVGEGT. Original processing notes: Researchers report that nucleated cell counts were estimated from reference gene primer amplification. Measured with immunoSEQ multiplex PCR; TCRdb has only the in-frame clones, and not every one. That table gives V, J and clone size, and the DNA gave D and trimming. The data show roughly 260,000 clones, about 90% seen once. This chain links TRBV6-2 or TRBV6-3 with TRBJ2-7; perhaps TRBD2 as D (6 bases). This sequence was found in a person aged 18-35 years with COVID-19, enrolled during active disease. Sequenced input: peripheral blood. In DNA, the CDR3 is TGTGCCAGCAGTTACTATCGGCGGGATCCCTACGAGCAGTACTTC. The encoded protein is CASSYYRRDPYEQYF.